The present entry profiles one TCR beta chain with its context. Its antigen target is currently unknown. No base qualities exist here, and no much larger clone lies one base off it. This record belongs to a study of blood T cell repertoires in COVID-19 (TCRdb year 2020). Turning to the overall study: Samples from collaborators originated in the United States, Italy and Spain and spanned both the acute and convalescent phases of COVID-19. The prospective study material was composed of cDNA or gDNA derived from T cells, B-cell-depleted T cells, or PBMCs. The dataset comprised deeply sampled blood TCRbeta repertoires from subjects exposed to, actively infected with, or recovered from COVID-19. A freely available public database, intended as a resource for researchers studying the immune response to SARS-CoV-2, is where the repertoires were released. Samples came from the ongoing ImmuneRACE study (first 160 participants) plus 1,254 subjects from 6 global collaborators. The sample metadata nearly always contained a de-identified subject ID, COVID-19 status, age in years and sex. HLA class I and class II types, where available, came from metadata supplied by the sample provider rather than from assay-based typing. The full study reports these points: How much clinical and demographic metadata was included differed by source and by participant, and the metadata was provided uncurated.

The germline V gene (reference sequence) supplies CDR1 LGHDT and CDR2 YNNKEL. The germline V end is reduced by 4 bases and the J end by 6 bases; junction bases left unmatched: 10. The CDR3 runs 16 residues from the cysteine to the phenylalanine. The kept DNA is CDR3 alone, 48 bases in frame from the first base. Samples from volunteer blood donors who had recovered from COVID-19 were contributed by a second Seattle source. Each collaborating institution followed its own protocols to collect whole blood in K2EDTA tubes. Collaborator samples were shipped for TCRbeta analysis as frozen whole blood, isolated PBMCs, or DNA extracted from either sample type. TCRbeta CDR3 regions were amplified from genomic DNA using the immunoSEQ Assay, a bias-controlled multiplex PCR. From the authors' description of their analysis: The number of nucleated cells in each sample was estimated from the amplification of reference gene primers within the assay. Sequence reads were collapsed and filtered to measure the absolute abundance of every unique TCRbeta CDR3 rearrangement. For each sample, productive Simpson clonality was calculated as the square root of Simpson's diversity index over productive rearrangements. In its TCRdb copy, this immuneACCESS table keeps in-frame sequences only and misses some clones. Where compared with another copy, unresolved V genes explain less than half of these, and the others have no known cause. That table gives V, J and clone size, and the DNA gave D and trimming. Counted in this sample were 250,000 to 300,000 clones; roughly 83% of them appeared once. Together, the top ten hold about 5% of the sample.

Sequencing used peripheral blood. This receptor was taken from a man aged 60-69 years who had recovered from COVID-19. The rearranged segments are TRBV3-1 (or the pseudogene TRBV3-2) and TRBJ2-2, with 8 bases in between that match TRBD1. The bases read TGTGCCAGCAGCCCCCCAGACAGGGGAGGAGCCGGGGAGCTGTTTTTT. Its protein product is CASSPPDRGGAGELFF.